Shown below are 32 T cell receptor beta chains from a single sample sequenced in a study of CD8+ T cells in alopecia areata. RNA extraction and reverse transcription yielded cDNA as sequencing template. Profiled with immunoSEQ multiplex PCR; TCRdb holds only in-frame clones, not every one. This table has around 150,000 clones, 55% appearing once. The sequenced sample consisted of CD4+ T cells sorted from blood. These receptors all stem from a human donor in good health.

This clone occurred once. The chain couples TRBV7-6 to TRBJ1-4, with 8 bases aligning to TRBD1. V lost 4 bases, J lost 12 bases, and 4 bases stayed unmatched. This CDR3 has 12 residues. The germline V gene has CDR1 SGHVS and CDR2 FNYEAQ. CDR3 in DNA: TGTGCCAGCAGCTCCACAGGGGGAGAACTGTTTTTT. Residues: CASSSTGGELFF.

The gene calls are TRBV4-1 and TRBJ2-5; D gene unclear. Per the germline V gene, CDR1 is MGHRA and CDR2 is YSYEKL. The CDR3 is 14 amino acids. Trimming stripped 2 bases from V and 4 bases from J, with 11 bases between. CDR3 nucleotide sequence: TGCGCCAGCAGCCAACTCCCAACGGGAGAGACCCAGTACTTC. Encoded protein: CASSQLPTGETQYF.

The chain is built from TRBV10-3 and TRBJ2-3; D call uncertain. CDR3 length: 14 amino acids. V lost 4 bases and J lost 4, with 12 bases in between. Germline-derived CDR1 and CDR2 are ENHRY and SYGVKD. CDR3 sequence: CAISGPTASDTQYF. CDR3 in DNA: TGTGCCATCAGTGGCCCTACGGCGTCAGATACGCAGTATTTT.

V gene TRBV29-1 combines with J gene TRBJ2-1; 10 bases line up with TRBD2. This CDR3 comprises 12 residues. Germline V gene data show CDR1 as SQVTM and CDR2 as ANQGSEA. With 7 bases clipped from V and 11 bases from J, the junction kept 8 bases outside the gene matches. CDR3 in DNA: TGCAGCGCCTACCGGACTAGCGGACAGCAGTTCTTC. This translates into CSAYRTSGQQFF.

The rearrangement uses TRBV9 and TRBJ2-5; 11 positions agree with TRBD2. Per the germline V gene, CDR1 is SGDLS and CDR2 is YYNGEE. With 3 bases clipped from V and 4 bases from J, the junction kept 5 bases outside the gene matches. The CDR3 sequence is 15 residues long. As DNA, the CDR3 is TGTGCCAGCAGCGCTACTAGCGGGAGAGGAGAGACCCAGTACTTC. Its protein is CASSATSGRGETQYF.

The chain combines TRBV5-1 with TRBJ1-5, with TRBD1 matching over 7 bases. The V gene's germline CDR1 is SGHRS and CDR2 YFSETQ. This CDR3 is built from 14 residues. The V and J ends lost 4 bases and 5 bases, in that order; junction bases with no gene match: 6. CDR3 protein: CASSVDGQDQPQHF. The CDR3 DNA reads TGCGCCAGCAGCGTGGACGGACAGGATCAGCCCCAGCATTTT.

The CDR3 sequence is CASSPSDSNQPQHF. CDR3 coding DNA: TGTGCCAGCTCACCATCAGATAGCAATCAGCCCCAGCATTTT. This chain uses TRBV18 with TRBJ1-5; the D is unclear. Germline V gene lookup returns CDR1 KGHSH and CDR2 LQKENI. Trimming removed 2 bases from V and 0 bases from J, with 5 bases in between. This CDR3 has 14 amino acids.

This clone was seen a handful of times. This chain links TRBV28 with TRBJ1-1; unclear D gene. The V end was cut by 1 base, the J end by 8 bases, with 8 bases between. This CDR3 is built from 12 residues. Germline values: CDR1 MDHEN, CDR2 SYDVKM. Here the CDR3 DNA reads TGTGCCAGCAGTTTATCCGTCTCAGAAGCTTTCTTT. It specifies CASSLSVSEAFF. Variable domain in full (rest from reference TRBV28 and TRBJ1-1): DVKVTQSSRYLVKRTGEKVFLECVQDMDHENMFWYRQDPGLGLRLIYFSYDVKMKEKGDIPEGYSVSREKKERFSLILESASTNQTSMYLCASSLSVSEAFFGQGTRLTVV.

The chain links TRBV7-3 to TRBJ2-2; D may correspond to TRBD1 or TRBD2 (5 bases each). Per the germline V gene, CDR1 is SGHTA and CDR2 is FQGTGA. Trimming left V 5 bases short and J 6 bases short, with 19 bases between. This CDR3 spans 16 amino acids. In DNA form, the CDR3 reads TGTGCCAGCAGCGACGGGGCCGTACGGGGCGCCGGGGAGCTGTTTTTT. Encoded protein: CASSDGAVRGAGELFF.

V gene TRBV19 combines with J gene TRBJ1-5, with D possibly TRBD1 on 6 matching bases. Germline CDR1 is LNHDA and CDR2 is SQIVND (reference sequence). The CDR3 extends over 16 amino acids. V lost 6 bases to trimming and J lost 0 bases, with 15 bases between them. CDR3 DNA: TGTGCCAGTAGCCCCAGGGGCGGATATAGCAATCAGCCCCAGCATTTT. Protein product: CASSPRGGYSNQPQHF.

The chain links TRBV7-9 to TRBJ1-4; D unclear. The ends were cut back, 2 bases at V and 0 bases at J, with 13 bases in the middle. Per the germline V gene, CDR1 is SEHNR and CDR2 is FQNEAQ (reference sequence). This CDR3 has 17 residues. As DNA, the CDR3 is TGTGCCAGCAGCTTAACCCTAAAATCGACAACTAATGAAAAACTGTTTTTT. Protein: CASSLTLKSTTNEKLFF.

The genes are TRBV30 and TRBJ1-2; D uncertain. The V and J ends lost 5 bases and 4 bases respectively, with 14 bases between them. CDR1 and CDR2 from the germline V gene are GTSNPN and SVGIG (reference sequence). CDR3 length equals 13 residues. As DNA, the CDR3 is TGTGCCTGGCAACAAGAATGGCCCTATGGCTACACCTTC. Protein sequence: CAWQQEWPYGYTF.

This chain joins TRBV5-1 and TRBJ2-2, with 7 bases aligning to TRBD2. Losses at the gene ends were 0 bases for V and 7 bases for J; bases not matched to a gene: 6. The CDR3 extends over 15 amino acids. Germline V lookup: CDR1 SGHRS, CDR2 YFSETQ. CDR3 sequence reads: CASSLAAGFFGELFF. The CDR3 DNA sequence: TGCGCCAGCAGCTTGGCAGCGGGATTTTTCGGGGAGCTGTTTTTT.

This clone was counted between two and nine times. The rearrangement uses TRBV10-3 and TRBJ2-5; TRBD2 matches at 10 bases. Unmatched junction bases numbered 3, after V lost 6 bases and J lost 2 bases. Looked up from germline, CDR1 is ENHRY and CDR2 is SYGVKD. The CDR3 loop spans 14 amino acids. The CDR3 sequence is CAIRPSGGQETQYF. The CDR3 bases are TGTGCCATCAGGCCTAGCGGGGGACAAGAGACCCAGTACTTC.

This chain connects TRBV12-5 to TRBJ2-3; the match to TRBD1 covers 8 bases. The CDR3 has 14 amino acids. Germline CDR1 is LGHNT and CDR2 is FRNRAP. V gave up 4 bases and J gave up 3 bases; unmatched junction bases: 3. CDR3 region: CASGWTGRTDTQYF. DNA of the CDR3: TGTGCTAGTGGTTGGACAGGGAGGACAGATACGCAGTATTTT.

The V gene is TRBV29-1, the J gene TRBJ2-1; weak D call: TRBD2 (6 bases). Trimming took off 7 bases at V and 2 bases at J, with 15 bases between the two ends. The CDR3 is 14 residues long. Germline CDR1 SQVTM, CDR2 ANQGSEA. The CDR3 loop is CSELRDLTYNEQFF. The CDR3 region has the DNA TGCAGCGAGTTAAGGGACTTAACCTACAATGAGCAGTTCTTC.

Here the CDR3 DNA reads TGTGCCAGCAGCTCGAACCCGACAGGTCGGAACGAGCAGTACTTC. It yields the protein CASSSNPTGRNEQYF. The chain is built from TRBV5-4 and TRBJ2-7, with TRBD1 as a possible D gene (6 bases). CDR3 length: 15 amino acids. The V and J ends lost 3 bases and 5 bases respectively, with 18 bases between them. CDR1 is SGHNT and CDR2 is YYREEE in the germline V gene (reference sequence).

This clone appeared a single time. This chain links TRBV6-5 with TRBJ1-2; D ambiguous. Germline CDR1 and CDR2: MNHEY and SVGAGI. V shed 5 bases and J shed 8 bases, with 6 bases lying between them. This CDR3 has 10 residues. The CDR3 here is CASSALGYTF. The CDR3 DNA reads as TGTGCCAGCAGTGCCCTCGGCTACACCTTC.

The chain links TRBV15 to TRBJ2-7, with 8 bases identical to TRBD1. Germline assignment: CDR1 LNHNV and CDR2 YYDKDF (reference sequence). Trimming at V came to 1 base and at J to 5 bases, leaving 7 bases not matched to a gene. CDR3 length: 15 amino acids. Written as DNA, the CDR3 is TGTGCCACCAGCAGAGCCCGGGACAGGAACAACGAGCAGTACTTC. Its protein product is CATSRARDRNNEQYF.

The CDR3 nucleotides read TGTGCCAGCAGCAACCAGGGGACTGATTCTGAAGCTTTCTTT. Protein product: CASSNQGTDSEAFF. V is TRBV5-4 and J is TRBJ1-1; TRBD1 might be the D (6 bases). The CDR3 is 14 residues long. Trimming removed 4 bases from V and 6 bases from J, with 16 bases in between. CDR1 and CDR2 (germline): SGHNT, YYREEE (reference sequence).

This chain connects TRBV14 to TRBJ2-6; 7 bases are shared with TRBD1. This CDR3 has 18 amino acids. The germline gives CDR1 SGHDN, CDR2 FVKESK. The J segment lost 0 bases and the V segment lost 4 bases, leaving 9 bases of the junction unmatched. CDR3 DNA sequence: TGTGCCAGCAGCCCCGTGGGACAGCTCCTCTCTGGGGCCAACGTCCTGACTTTC. Translation: CASSPVGQLLSGANVLTF.

CDR3 nucleotides: TGTGCCAGCAGTGAGGACGCGAATAGCAATCAGCCCCAGCATTTT. It specifies CASSEDANSNQPQHF. This sequence joins TRBV2 and TRBJ1-5; D ambiguous. V lost 3 bases and J lost 0, with 9 bases in between. Per the germline V gene, CDR1 is SNHLY and CDR2 is FYNNEI. There are 15 residues in the CDR3.

The count of this clone is one. V usage is TRBV5-1 and J usage is TRBJ1-1; TRBD1 agrees at 8 bases. The V gene end was trimmed by 0 bases and the J gene end by 1 base; junction bases not matched to a gene: 2. CDR1 SGHRS and CDR2 YFSETQ come from the germline V gene. This CDR3 comprises 15 residues. CDR3: CASSLEGTGNTEAFF. The CDR3 region has the DNA TGCGCCAGCAGCTTGGAAGGGACAGGGAACACTGAAGCTTTCTTT.

This clone was observed a handful of times. The J gene is TRBJ1-2, the V gene TRBV25-1; TRBD1 aligns across 10 bases. Per germline, CDR1 MGHDK and CDR2 SYGVNS. V shed 3 bases and J 6 bases; nucleotides not matched to a gene: 7. The CDR3 extends over 15 amino acids. CDR3 protein: CASSDPTGGINGYTF. The CDR3 DNA reads as TGTGCCAGCAGTGATCCGACAGGGGGCATCAATGGCTACACCTTC.

This chain links TRBV6-5 with TRBJ2-3; 8 bases match TRBD2. CDR3 size: 15 residues. V trimming: 4 bases; J trimming: 0 bases; junction bases outside the gene matches: 3. Germline V gene sequence: CDR1 MNHEY, CDR2 SVGAGI. The CDR3 DNA reads as TGTGCCAGCAGTTTCACTAGCGGTAGCACAGATACGCAGTATTTT. Encoded protein: CASSFTSGSTDTQYF.

This clone was picked up one time. This CDR3 is also generated by other DNA sequences in the sample. The chain uses TRBV30 and TRBJ1-2; 7 nucleotides agree with TRBD1. Germline V gives CDR1 GTSNPN, CDR2 SVGIG (reference sequence). J was trimmed by 0 bases and V by 3 bases; bases with no gene match: 1. There are 13 residues in the CDR3. In DNA form, the CDR3 reads TGTGCCTGGAGCGGGACAGCTAACTATGGCTACACCTTC. This translates into CAWSGTANYGYTF.

There are a few counts of this clone. The rearrangement joins TRBV28 to TRBJ1-5; D might be TRBD1 (5 bases). CDR1 is MDHEN and CDR2 is SYDVKM in the germline V gene. Trimming shortened V by 5 bases and J by 3 bases, and 17 bases separated the two germline ends. This CDR3 contains 16 residues. The CDR3 sequence: CASSPMGRRDNQPQHF. The CDR3 DNA reads TGTGCCAGCAGTCCGATGGGGCGTCGGGACAATCAGCCCCAGCATTTT.

This clone occurred once. The chain couples TRBV27 to TRBJ1-1, with 7 bases aligning to TRBD1. V was clipped by 1 base and J by 4 bases; unmatched bases: 6. The germline V gene encodes CDR1 MNHEY and CDR2 SMNVEV (reference sequence). This CDR3 comprises 15 residues. CDR3 residues: CASSLFDRVGTEAFF. In DNA form, the CDR3 reads TGTGCCAGCAGTTTATTTGACAGGGTGGGCACTGAAGCTTTCTTT.

The rearrangement links TRBV6-5 to TRBJ1-1; D uncertain. V shed 6 bases and J shed 8 bases, with 10 bases lying between them. CDR3 length: 11 amino acids. CDR1 is MNHEY, CDR2 SVGAGI, per germline. DNA of the CDR3: TGTGCCAGCAGCATCGGTGGGGAAGCTTTCTTT. This encodes CASSIGGEAFF.

This clone came up a few times. The chain is built from TRBV15 and TRBJ2-1; weak D call: TRBD2 (5 bases). Germline assignment: CDR1 LNHNV and CDR2 YYDKDF (reference sequence). The CDR3 totals 15 residues. Trimming cost V 0 bases and J 10 bases, with 16 bases left between them. The CDR3 region is CATSRDRGGHREQFF. CDR3 coding DNA: TGTGCCACCAGCAGAGATCGTGGAGGTCATCGGGAGCAGTTCTTC.

The chain carries TRBV5-1 and TRBJ2-6, with D unresolved. The V and J ends lost 3 bases and 0 bases respectively, with 4 bases between them. The CDR3 runs 14 residues. Germline assignment: CDR1 SGHRS and CDR2 YFSETQ. CDR3 residues: CASSSSSGANVLTF. CDR3 nucleotides: TGCGCCAGCAGCTCAAGCTCTGGGGCCAACGTCCTGACTTTC.

The chain combines TRBV11-2 with TRBJ2-1; TRBD2 agrees at 14 bases. Germline V CDR1 and CDR2: SGHAT, FQNNGV. The V gene end was trimmed by 5 bases and the J gene end by 6 bases; junction bases not matched to a gene: 9. There are 17 residues in the CDR3. The CDR3 protein is CASSLPGLAGVVNEQFF. The DNA for the CDR3 is TGTGCCAGCAGCCTGCCGGGACTAGCGGGAGTAGTCAATGAGCAGTTCTTC.